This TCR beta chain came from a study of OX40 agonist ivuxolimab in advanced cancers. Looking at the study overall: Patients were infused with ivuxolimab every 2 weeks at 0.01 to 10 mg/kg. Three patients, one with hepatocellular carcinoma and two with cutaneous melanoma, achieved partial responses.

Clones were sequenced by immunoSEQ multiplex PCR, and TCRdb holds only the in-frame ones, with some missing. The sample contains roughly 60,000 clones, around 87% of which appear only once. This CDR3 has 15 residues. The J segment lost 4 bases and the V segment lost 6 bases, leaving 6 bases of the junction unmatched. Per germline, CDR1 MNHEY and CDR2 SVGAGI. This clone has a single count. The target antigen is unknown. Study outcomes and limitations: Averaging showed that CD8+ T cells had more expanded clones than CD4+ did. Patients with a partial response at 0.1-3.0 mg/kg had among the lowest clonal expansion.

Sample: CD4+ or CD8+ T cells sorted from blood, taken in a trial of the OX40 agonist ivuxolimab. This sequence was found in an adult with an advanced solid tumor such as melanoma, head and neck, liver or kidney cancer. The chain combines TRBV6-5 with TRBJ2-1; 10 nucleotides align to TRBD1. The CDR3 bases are TGTGCCAGCAGGCCGACAGGGGGCGGTTACAATGAGCAGTTCTTC. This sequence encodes CASRPTGGGYNEQFF.